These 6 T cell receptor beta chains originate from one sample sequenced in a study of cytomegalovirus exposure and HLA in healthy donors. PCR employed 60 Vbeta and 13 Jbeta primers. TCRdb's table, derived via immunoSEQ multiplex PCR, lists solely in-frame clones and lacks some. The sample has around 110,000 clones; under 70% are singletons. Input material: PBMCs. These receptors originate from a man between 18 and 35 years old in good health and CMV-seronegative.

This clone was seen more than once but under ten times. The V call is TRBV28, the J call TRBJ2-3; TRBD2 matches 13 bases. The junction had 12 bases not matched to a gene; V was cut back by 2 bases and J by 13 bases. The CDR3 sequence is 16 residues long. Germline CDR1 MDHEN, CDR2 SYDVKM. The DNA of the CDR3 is TGTGCCAGCAGTTTAAGGGTAGGACTAGCGGGAGAAAAAGAGTATTTT. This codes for CASSLRVGLAGEKEYF.

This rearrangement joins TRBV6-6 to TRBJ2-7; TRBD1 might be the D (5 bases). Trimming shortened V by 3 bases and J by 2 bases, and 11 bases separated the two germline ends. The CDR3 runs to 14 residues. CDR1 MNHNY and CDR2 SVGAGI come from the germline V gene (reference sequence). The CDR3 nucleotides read TGTGCCAGCAGTTATCAGGGTGCGACCTACGAGCAGTACTTC. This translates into CASSYQGATYEQYF.

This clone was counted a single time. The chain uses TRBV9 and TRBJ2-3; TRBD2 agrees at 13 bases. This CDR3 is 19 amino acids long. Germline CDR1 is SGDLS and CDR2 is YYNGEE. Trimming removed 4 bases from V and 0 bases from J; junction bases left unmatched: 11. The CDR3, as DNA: TGTGCCAGCAGCCCCCGTCCCGGGACTAGCGGGACTAGCACAGATACGCAGTATTTT. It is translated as CASSPRPGTSGTSTDTQYF.

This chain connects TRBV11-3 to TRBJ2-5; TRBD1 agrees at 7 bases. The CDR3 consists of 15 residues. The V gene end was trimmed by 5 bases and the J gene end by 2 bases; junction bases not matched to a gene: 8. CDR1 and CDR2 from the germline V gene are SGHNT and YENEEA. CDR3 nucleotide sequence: TGTGCCAGCAGCCCCCGACAGGGAACACAAGAGACCCAGTACTTC. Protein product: CASSPRQGTQETQYF.

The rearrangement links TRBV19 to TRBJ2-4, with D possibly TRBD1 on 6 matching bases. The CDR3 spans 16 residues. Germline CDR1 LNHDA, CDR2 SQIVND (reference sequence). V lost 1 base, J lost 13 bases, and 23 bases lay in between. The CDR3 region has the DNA TGTGCCAGTAGTATAGCTGCCGGACAGCGAGAACTACCCCAGTACTTC. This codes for CASSIAAGQRELPQYF. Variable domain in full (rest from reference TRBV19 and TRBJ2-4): DGGITQSPKYLFRKEGQNVTLSCEQNLNHDAMYWYRQDPGQGLRLIYYSQIVNDFQKGDIAEGYSVSREKKESFPLTVTSAQKNPTAFYLCASSIAAGQRELPQYFGAGTRLSVL.

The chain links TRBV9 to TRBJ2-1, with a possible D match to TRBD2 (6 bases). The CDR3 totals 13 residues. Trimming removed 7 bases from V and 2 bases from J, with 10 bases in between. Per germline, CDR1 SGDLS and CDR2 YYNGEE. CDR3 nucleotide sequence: TGTGCCAGCGGGAGGACACCCTACAATGAGCAGTTCTTC. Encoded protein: CASGRTPYNEQFF.